The rows below give T cell receptor beta chains drawn from one sample of a study of T cells in Graves' hyperthyroidism and ophthalmopathy. TCRdb re-derived calls from the multiplex PCR reads in MiXCR, one entry per CDR3 protein. The sample consists of roughly 550,000 distinct CDR3 sequences, 15% to 20% of them appearing once. The sample was blood. The receptors derive from a woman aged 30 to 39 with Graves' ophthalmopathy. CDR3s include the opening cysteine and the closing phenylalanine or tryptophan. Each record gives: D gene, V gene, CDR3 length, clone size, J gene, CDR3 protein, CDR3 DNA. The D gene is left open where the match is weak. The size of a clone is reported for some rows only, either as once, few or many, or as a class for expanded clones.

D gene: .; V gene: TRBV29-1; CDR3 length: 13; clone size: .; J gene: TRBJ1-1; CDR3 protein: CSVADGGNTEAFF; CDR3 DNA: TGCAGCGTCGCCGACGGAGGAAACACTGAAGCTTTCTTT
D gene: .; V gene: TRBV20-1; CDR3 length: 13; clone size: few; J gene: TRBJ1-3; CDR3 protein: CSARDGAGNTIYF; CDR3 DNA: TGCAGTGCTAGAGACGGGGCTGGAAACACCATATATTTT
D gene: TRBD2; V gene: TRBV24-1; CDR3 length: 16; clone size: many; J gene: TRBJ2-1; CDR3 protein: CATQGLAGGTYNEQFF; CDR3 DNA: TGTGCCACCCAGGGACTAGCGGGAGGGACCTACAATGAGCAGTTCTTC
D gene: .; V gene: TRBV27; CDR3 length: 15; clone size: .; J gene: TRBJ2-3; CDR3 protein: CASSFIASGTDTQYF; CDR3 DNA: TGTGCCAGCAGTTTCATCGCTAGCGGCACAGATACGCAGTATTTT
D gene: .; V gene: TRBV20-1; CDR3 length: 14; clone size: .; J gene: TRBJ1-5; CDR3 protein: CSARDGQLNQPQHF; CDR3 DNA: TGCAGTGCTAGAGACGGACAGCTTAATCAGCCCCAGCATTTT
D gene: .; V gene: TRBV20-1; CDR3 length: 14; clone size: many; J gene: TRBJ1-1; CDR3 protein: CSARAGHLNTEAFF; CDR3 DNA: TGCAGTGCTAGAGCGGGACACTTGAACACTGAAGCTTTCTTT
D gene: .; V gene: TRBV7-2; CDR3 length: 15; clone size: many; J gene: TRBJ2-4; CDR3 protein: CASSLGWGKGSIQYF; CDR3 DNA: TGTGCCAGCAGCTTAGGTTGGGGCAAGGGGTCGATTCAGTACTTC
D gene: .; V gene: TRBV7-2; CDR3 length: 14; clone size: many; J gene: TRBJ1-5; CDR3 protein: CASSRPSGFQPQHF; CDR3 DNA: TGTGCCAGCAGCCGACCCTCAGGGTTCCAGCCCCAGCATTTT
D gene: TRBD1; V gene: TRBV7-3; CDR3 length: 13; clone size: .; J gene: TRBJ2-3; CDR3 protein: CASSVTGPDTQYF; CDR3 DNA: TGTGCCAGCAGCGTGACAGGGCCAGATACGCAGTATTTT
D gene: TRBD1; V gene: TRBV24-1; CDR3 length: 14; clone size: few; J gene: TRBJ2-2; CDR3 protein: CATRGTGGPGELFF; CDR3 DNA: TGTGCCACCAGGGGGACAGGGGGCCCCGGGGAGCTGTTTTTT
D gene: TRBD1; V gene: TRBV27; CDR3 length: 15; clone size: .; J gene: TRBJ1-5; CDR3 protein: CASSPGTGHSKPQHF; CDR3 DNA: TGTGCCAGCAGCCCCGGGACAGGGCATAGCAAGCCCCAGCATTTT
D gene: TRBD1; V gene: TRBV28; CDR3 length: 15; clone size: many; J gene: TRBJ2-7; CDR3 protein: CASSLPDRAVREQYF; CDR3 DNA: TGTGCCAGCAGTTTACCAGACAGGGCAGTTCGCGAGCAGTACTTC
D gene: .; V gene: TRBV20-1; CDR3 length: 15; clone size: .; J gene: TRBJ1-2; CDR3 protein: CSARAPPGVGYGYTF; CDR3 DNA: TGCAGTGCTAGAGCGCCCCCAGGGGTAGGCTATGGCTACACCTTC
D gene: TRBD2; V gene: TRBV5-4; CDR3 length: 16; clone size: .; J gene: TRBJ2-1; CDR3 protein: CASGLPKGAGTNEQFF; CDR3 DNA: TGTGCCAGCGGACTCCCCAAAGGAGCGGGAACCAATGAGCAGTTCTTC
D gene: TRBD2; V gene: TRBV4-1; CDR3 length: 15; clone size: many; J gene: TRBJ2-7; CDR3 protein: CASSQAGLDSGEQYF; CDR3 DNA: TGCGCCAGCAGCCAAGCCGGACTAGATTCGGGGGAGCAGTACTTC
D gene: TRBD1; V gene: TRBV12-3/TRBV12-4; CDR3 length: 14; clone size: many; J gene: TRBJ2-7; CDR3 protein: CASSPTGPTYEQYF; CDR3 DNA: TGTGCCAGCAGTCCGACAGGGCCTACCTACGAGCAGTACTTC
D gene: .; V gene: TRBV20-1; CDR3 length: 12; clone size: many; J gene: TRBJ1-2; CDR3 protein: CSARTGAYGYTF; CDR3 DNA: TGCAGTGCTAGGACAGGCGCCTATGGCTACACCTTC
D gene: .; V gene: TRBV10-3; CDR3 length: 16; clone size: few; J gene: TRBJ2-7; CDR3 protein: CAISESGGILSYEQYF; CDR3 DNA: TGTGCCATCAGTGAGTCGGGCGGAATCCTATCCTACGAGCAGTACTTC
D gene: TRBD2; V gene: TRBV7-2; CDR3 length: 16; clone size: few; J gene: TRBJ2-1; CDR3 protein: CASSLAERGGWDEQFF; CDR3 DNA: TGTGCCAGCAGCTTAGCCGAGCGGGGGGGCTGGGATGAGCAGTTCTTC
D gene: .; V gene: TRBV11-1; CDR3 length: 14; clone size: many; J gene: TRBJ1-1; CDR3 protein: CASSFGPVNTEAFF; CDR3 DNA: TGTGCCAGCAGCTTTGGACCGGTGAACACTGAAGCTTTCTTT
D gene: TRBD2; V gene: TRBV28; CDR3 length: 17; clone size: many; J gene: TRBJ2-1; CDR3 protein: CASSPSGGRGYYNEQFF; CDR3 DNA: TGTGCCAGCAGTCCAAGTGGCGGGAGGGGATATTACAATGAGCAGTTCTTC
D gene: .; V gene: TRBV7-8; CDR3 length: 14; clone size: many; J gene: TRBJ2-7; CDR3 protein: CASSLARDGYEQYF; CDR3 DNA: TGTGCCAGCAGCTTAGCGCGGGACGGTTACGAGCAGTACTTC
D gene: TRBD2; V gene: TRBV28; CDR3 length: 12; clone size: .; J gene: TRBJ2-7; CDR3 protein: CASTSGGYEQYF; CDR3 DNA: TGTGCCAGCACCTCGGGGGGCTACGAGCAGTACTTC
D gene: .; V gene: TRBV28; CDR3 length: 14; clone size: .; J gene: TRBJ1-4; CDR3 protein: CASSFRQSKLGLFF; CDR3 DNA: TGTGCCAGCAGTTTCCGGCAGTCGAAGCTGGGCCTGTTTTTT
D gene: TRBD2; V gene: TRBV6-1; CDR3 length: 16; clone size: .; J gene: TRBJ2-7; CDR3 protein: CASSEIPFGGIYEQYF; CDR3 DNA: TGTGCCAGCAGTGAAATCCCTTTCGGGGGGATATACGAGCAGTACTTC
D gene: TRBD2; V gene: TRBV7-9; CDR3 length: 21; clone size: .; J gene: TRBJ2-1; CDR3 protein: CASSLVGWTSGRAITYNEQFF; CDR3 DNA: TGTGCCAGCAGCTTAGTGGGCTGGACTAGCGGGAGGGCCATCACCTACAATGAGCAGTTCTTC
D gene: TRBD1; V gene: TRBV6-1; CDR3 length: 18; clone size: few; J gene: TRBJ1-5; CDR3 protein: CASSIRGTGVRGNQPQHF; CDR3 DNA: TGTGCCAGCAGCATCAGGGGGACAGGGGTCCGTGGCAATCAGCCCCAGCATTTT
D gene: .; V gene: TRBV7-2; CDR3 length: 13; clone size: many; J gene: TRBJ2-7; CDR3 protein: CASSSPSPYEQYF; CDR3 DNA: TGTGCCAGCAGCTCCCCTAGCCCCTACGAGCAGTACTTC
D gene: .; V gene: TRBV9; CDR3 length: 15; clone size: .; J gene: TRBJ2-6; CDR3 protein: CASSVGTLGANVLTF; CDR3 DNA: TGTGCCAGCAGCGTAGGGACCCTGGGGGCCAACGTCCTGACTTTC
D gene: TRBD2; V gene: TRBV2; CDR3 length: 13; clone size: many; J gene: TRBJ2-3; CDR3 protein: CALSGISTDTQYF; CDR3 DNA: TGTGCCCTTAGCGGGATAAGTACAGATACGCAGTATTTT
D gene: .; V gene: TRBV2; CDR3 length: 15; clone size: .; J gene: TRBJ1-6; CDR3 protein: CASSGNARESSPLHF; CDR3 DNA: TGTGCCAGCAGCGGGAACGCCAGGGAGAGTTCACCCCTCCACTTT
D gene: .; V gene: TRBV30; CDR3 length: 14; clone size: many; J gene: TRBJ1-4; CDR3 protein: CAWSRGSTNEKLFF; CDR3 DNA: TGTGCCTGGAGCAGGGGTTCAACTAATGAAAAACTGTTTTTT
D gene: .; V gene: TRBV20-1; CDR3 length: 13; clone size: .; J gene: TRBJ1-1; CDR3 protein: CSVEKTVNTEAFF; CDR3 DNA: TGCAGTGTAGAAAAGACAGTGAACACTGAAGCTTTCTTT
D gene: TRBD2; V gene: TRBV20-1; CDR3 length: 13; clone size: .; J gene: TRBJ2-7; CDR3 protein: CSARTSSHYEQYF; CDR3 DNA: TGCAGTGCTAGGACTAGCAGTCACTACGAGCAGTACTTC
D gene: .; V gene: TRBV29-1; CDR3 length: 13; clone size: many; J gene: TRBJ2-3; CDR3 protein: CSVDREFTDTQYF; CDR3 DNA: TGCAGCGTTGACAGGGAATTCACAGATACGCAGTATTTT
D gene: .; V gene: TRBV12-3/TRBV12-4; CDR3 length: 14; clone size: many; J gene: TRBJ1-6; CDR3 protein: CASSFGVGNSPLHF; CDR3 DNA: TGTGCCAGCAGTTTTGGAGTGGGGAATTCACCCCTCCACTTT
D gene: TRBD1; V gene: TRBV5-1; CDR3 length: 15; clone size: many; J gene: TRBJ2-1; CDR3 protein: CASSTPDRVGNEQFF; CDR3 DNA: TGCGCCAGCAGCACCCCGGACAGGGTGGGCAATGAGCAGTTCTTC
D gene: TRBD1; V gene: TRBV6-2/TRBV6-3; CDR3 length: 14; clone size: .; J gene: TRBJ2-6; CDR3 protein: CASSVDRGANVLTF; CDR3 DNA: TGTGCCAGCAGTGTGGACAGGGGGGCCAACGTCCTGACTTTC
D gene: TRBD2; V gene: TRBV6-4; CDR3 length: 15; clone size: .; J gene: TRBJ2-1; CDR3 protein: CASSETSGDYNEQFF; CDR3 DNA: TGTGCCAGCAGTGAGACTAGCGGGGACTACAATGAGCAGTTCTTC
D gene: .; V gene: TRBV28; CDR3 length: 13; clone size: many; J gene: TRBJ1-3; CDR3 protein: CASRYDSGNTIYF; CDR3 DNA: TGTGCCAGCAGATATGACTCTGGAAACACCATATATTTT
D gene: .; V gene: TRBV10-3; CDR3 length: 12; clone size: few; J gene: TRBJ1-2; CDR3 protein: CAISADTYGYTF; CDR3 DNA: TGTGCCATCAGTGCAGACACTTATGGCTACACCTTC
D gene: TRBD1; V gene: TRBV7-6; CDR3 length: 14; clone size: few; J gene: TRBJ2-5; CDR3 protein: CASSPRPGGETQYF; CDR3 DNA: TGTGCCAGCAGCCCTAGACCAGGGGGAGAGACCCAGTACTTC
D gene: .; V gene: TRBV28; CDR3 length: 13; clone size: many; J gene: TRBJ2-7; CDR3 protein: CASSSTRAYEQYF; CDR3 DNA: TGTGCCAGCAGTTCCACCCGAGCCTACGAGCAGTACTTC
D gene: TRBD1; V gene: TRBV20-1; CDR3 length: 15; clone size: many; J gene: TRBJ1-1; CDR3 protein: CSARTTGAPTTEAFF; CDR3 DNA: TGCAGTGCTAGAACTACAGGGGCCCCAACCACTGAAGCTTTCTTT
D gene: .; V gene: TRBV4-3; CDR3 length: 15; clone size: many; J gene: TRBJ1-4; CDR3 protein: CASSQVTPTGEKLFF; CDR3 DNA: TGCGCCAGCAGCCAAGTTACCCCCACCGGCGAAAAACTGTTTTTT
D gene: .; V gene: TRBV7-2; CDR3 length: 14; clone size: few; J gene: TRBJ1-1; CDR3 protein: CASNLHGPNTEAFF; CDR3 DNA: TGTGCCAGCAACCTACACGGACCTAACACTGAAGCTTTCTTT
D gene: TRBD1; V gene: TRBV18; CDR3 length: 15; clone size: many; J gene: TRBJ1-1; CDR3 protein: CASSPGTGGVTEAFF; CDR3 DNA: TGTGCCAGCTCACCCGGGACAGGGGGCGTCACTGAAGCTTTCTTT
D gene: .; V gene: TRBV4-1; CDR3 length: 15; clone size: .; J gene: TRBJ2-3; CDR3 protein: CASSRDPLGTDTQYF; CDR3 DNA: TGCGCCAGCAGCCGAGACCCACTGGGCACAGATACGCAGTATTTT
D gene: TRBD2; V gene: TRBV7-2; CDR3 length: 14; clone size: few; J gene: TRBJ2-3; CDR3 protein: CASSRGAGADTQYF; CDR3 DNA: TGTGCCAGCAGCCGGGGAGCGGGAGCAGATACGCAGTATTTT
D gene: .; V gene: TRBV7-9; CDR3 length: 15; clone size: few; J gene: TRBJ2-5; CDR3 protein: CASGKKKGLGETQYF; CDR3 DNA: TGTGCCAGCGGAAAAAAAAAGGGGCTGGGAGAGACCCAGTACTTC
D gene: .; V gene: TRBV12-3/TRBV12-4; CDR3 length: 15; clone size: many; J gene: TRBJ2-3; CDR3 protein: CASSQGAGGADTQYF; CDR3 DNA: TGTGCCAGCAGCCAGGGAGCTGGGGGTGCGGATACGCAGTATTTT